The clone carrying this TCR beta chain occurred a few times. In terms of origin and age, donors were healthy Caucasian individuals from Russia aged about 6 to 90. Trimming took 3 bases from V and 1 from J; bases not matched to a gene: 4. The V gene's germline CDR1 is SGHDN and CDR2 FVKESK. This CDR3 has 15 amino acids. The record originates from a study of blood T cells in healthy people across ages. Study-level background: Using template switching, researchers captured about one barcoded beta molecule for each two T cells.

A second PCR of about 6 to 11 cycles used a sample-barcoded 5' primer and a J-beta primer mix. TCRdb ran MiXCR on the 5' RACE reads and lists one entry per CDR3 protein. This sample has about 730,000 distinct CDR3 sequences, with 35% to 45% found just once. The sample taken for sequencing was blood. V and J are TRBV14 and TRBJ1-1; 8 bases line up with TRBD1. This clonotype was sampled from a woman aged 55-69 years in good health. The CDR3 sequence is CASSHMDRANTEAFF. The CDR3 DNA is TGTGCCAGCAGCCACATGGACAGGGCGAACACTGAAGCTTTCTTT.